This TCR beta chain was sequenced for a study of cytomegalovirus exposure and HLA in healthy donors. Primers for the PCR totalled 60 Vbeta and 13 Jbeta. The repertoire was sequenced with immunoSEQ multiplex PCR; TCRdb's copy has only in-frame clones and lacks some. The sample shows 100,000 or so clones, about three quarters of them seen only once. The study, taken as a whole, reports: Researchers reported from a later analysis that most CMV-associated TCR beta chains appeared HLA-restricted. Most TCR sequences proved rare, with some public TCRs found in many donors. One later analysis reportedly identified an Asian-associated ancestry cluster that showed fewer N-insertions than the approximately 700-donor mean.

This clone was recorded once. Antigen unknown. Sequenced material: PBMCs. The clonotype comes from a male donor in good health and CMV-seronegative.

In DNA form, the CDR3 reads TGTGCCAGCCTGGGACTAGCGGCTACCGGGGAGCTGTTTTTT. This encodes CASLGLAATGELFF. This chain links TRBV6-1 with TRBJ2-2, with 11 bases fitting TRBD2. This CDR3 contains 14 residues. With 8 bases clipped from V and 5 bases from J, the junction kept 4 bases outside the gene matches. CDR1 is MNHNS and CDR2 is SASEGT in the germline V gene.